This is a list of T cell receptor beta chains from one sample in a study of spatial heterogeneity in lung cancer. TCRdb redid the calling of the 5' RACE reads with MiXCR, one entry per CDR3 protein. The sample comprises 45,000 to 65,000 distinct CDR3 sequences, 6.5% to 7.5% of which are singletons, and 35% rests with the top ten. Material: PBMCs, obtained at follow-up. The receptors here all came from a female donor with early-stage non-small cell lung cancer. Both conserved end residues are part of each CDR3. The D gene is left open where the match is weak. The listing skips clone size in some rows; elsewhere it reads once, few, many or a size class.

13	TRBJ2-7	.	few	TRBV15	TGTGCCACCAGCAACGGGGACCACCGCGAGCAGTACTTC	CATSNGDHREQYF
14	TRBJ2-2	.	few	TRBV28	TGTGCCAGCAGTTTACAGTACAACACCGGGGAGCTGTTTTTT	CASSLQYNTGELFF
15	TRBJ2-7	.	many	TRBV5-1	TGCGCCAGCAGCTTGGTCGGCCAGGAGTCCTACGAGCAGTACTTC	CASSLVGQESYEQYF
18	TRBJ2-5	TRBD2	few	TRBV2	TGTGCCAGCAGTGAAAGGTTTGGTAGCGGGGGGGCCCGAGAGACCCAGTACTTC	CASSERFGSGGARETQYF
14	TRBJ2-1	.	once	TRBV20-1	TGCAGTGCTACCCCCGGGACAACCAACAATAAGCAGTTCTTC	CSATPGTTNNKQFF
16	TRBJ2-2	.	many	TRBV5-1	TGCGCCAGCAGCTTCCCCGGAAGAGGGAACACCGGGGAGCTGTTTTTT	CASSFPGRGNTGELFF
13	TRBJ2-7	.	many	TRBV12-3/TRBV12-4	TGTGCCAGCAGTTTAAGGGGGGAGAGCGAGCAGTACTTC	CASSLRGESEQYF
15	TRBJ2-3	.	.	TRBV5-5	TGTGCCAGCAGCCCGTCGGTTCTAGTGGGAGATACGCAGTATTTT	CASSPSVLVGDTQYF
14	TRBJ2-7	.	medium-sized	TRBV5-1	TGCGCCAGCAGCTTACAGGGTGATACGGGCGAGCAGTACTTC	CASSLQGDTGEQYF
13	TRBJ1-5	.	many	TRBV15	TGTGCCACCAGCAGAGAAGTAGGTCAGCCCCAGCATTTT	CATSREVGQPQHF
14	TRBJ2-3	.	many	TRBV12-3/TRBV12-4	TGTGCCAGCGACGGGCCAGGGGGCACAGATACGCAGTATTTT	CASDGPGGTDTQYF
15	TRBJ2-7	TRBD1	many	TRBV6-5	TGTGCCAGCAGTTCAGCCGGGACAGCGTCCTACGAGCAGTACTTC	CASSSAGTASYEQYF
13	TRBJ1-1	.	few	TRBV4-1	TGCGCCAGCAGCCAAATGCAGCGCACTGAAGCTTTCTTT	CASSQMQRTEAFF
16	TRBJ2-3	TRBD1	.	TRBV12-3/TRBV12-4	TGTGCCAGCAGTCCCGGGACAGGGTACGTTACAGATACGCAGTATTTT	CASSPGTGYVTDTQYF
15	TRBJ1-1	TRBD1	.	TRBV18	TGTGCCAGCTCGCGGGACGGGACAGCCAACACTGAAGCTTTCTTT	CASSRDGTANTEAFF
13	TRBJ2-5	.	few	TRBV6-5	TGTGCCAGCAGTCAGGGGCGGGGAGAGACCCAGTACTTC	CASSQGRGETQYF
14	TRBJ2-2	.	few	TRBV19	TGTGCCAGTAATCTGGGTTCGAACACCGGGGAGCTGTTTTTT	CASNLGSNTGELFF
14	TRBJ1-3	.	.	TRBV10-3	TGTGCCATCAGTGACGGTCACTCTGGAAACACCATATATTTT	CAISDGHSGNTIYF
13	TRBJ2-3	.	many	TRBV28	TGTGCCAGCACCGCCCTGGACCGGGATACGCAGTATTTT	CASTALDRDTQYF
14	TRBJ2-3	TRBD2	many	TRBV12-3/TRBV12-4	TGTGCCAGCAGTCGTACTAGCGGGGAAGATACGCAGTATTTT	CASSRTSGEDTQYF
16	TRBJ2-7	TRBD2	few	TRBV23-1	TGCGCCAGCAGTCAATCCCCCGGGAGGGGTATGTACGAGCAGTACTTC	CASSQSPGRGMYEQYF
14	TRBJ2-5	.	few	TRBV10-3	TGTGCCATCAGTGTTAAATCGTTTGCAGAGACCCAGTACTTC	CAISVKSFAETQYF
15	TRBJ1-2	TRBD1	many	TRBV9	TGTGCCAGCAGCGTAGCTGACAGGGCCTACTATGGCTACACCTTC	CASSVADRAYYGYTF
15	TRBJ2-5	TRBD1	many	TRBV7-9	TGTGCCAGCAGCTACCTCAGACAGGGCGCAGAGACCCAGTACTTC	CASSYLRQGAETQYF
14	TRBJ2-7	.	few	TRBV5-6	TGTGCCAGCAGCCAACTAGGTGAAGCGTACGAGCAGTACTTC	CASSQLGEAYEQYF
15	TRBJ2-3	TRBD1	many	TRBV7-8	TGTGCCAGCAGCTCGGGACAGGTCGGCACAGATACGCAGTATTTT	CASSSGQVGTDTQYF
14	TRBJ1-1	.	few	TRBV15	TGTGCCACCAGTACGAGTTTATCTGGCACTGAAGCTTTCTTT	CATSTSLSGTEAFF
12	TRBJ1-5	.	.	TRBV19	TGTGCCAGTAGAACCAGGGGAGGGCCCCAGCATTTT	CASRTRGGPQHF
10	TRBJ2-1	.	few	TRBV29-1	TGCAGCGTTGGAGCAAATGAGCAGTTCTTC	CSVGANEQFF
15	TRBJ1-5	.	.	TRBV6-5	TGTGCCAGCAGTTACTCGGGGACTGGTGATCAGCCCCAGCATTTT	CASSYSGTGDQPQHF
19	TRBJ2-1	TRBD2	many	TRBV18	TGTGCCAGCTCACCCCAACTAGCGGGGGGACCCTTTGCCCTAATGGGGCAGTTCTTC	CASSPQLAGGPFALMGQFF
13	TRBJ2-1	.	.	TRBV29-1	TGCAGCTGTACCTCCAGCTCCTACAATGAGCAGTTCTTC	CSCTSSSYNEQFF
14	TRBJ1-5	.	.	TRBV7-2	TGTGCCAGCAGCTTGTGGACAGAGAATCAGCCCCAGCATTTT	CASSLWTENQPQHF
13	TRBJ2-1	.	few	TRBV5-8	TGTGCCAGCAGCTCTTCGTCCCACAATGAGCAGTTCTTC	CASSSSSHNEQFF
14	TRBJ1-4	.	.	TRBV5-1	TGCGCCAGCAGCTTGGACAGCCTGAATGAAAAACTGTTTTTT	CASSLDSLNEKLFF
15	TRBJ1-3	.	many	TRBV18	TGTGCCAGCTCACCACCGTGGGCATTTGGAAACACCATATATTTT	CASSPPWAFGNTIYF
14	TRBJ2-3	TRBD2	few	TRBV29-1	TGCAGCGTTGTCGCGGGGGGACTCACAGATACGCAGTATTTT	CSVVAGGLTDTQYF
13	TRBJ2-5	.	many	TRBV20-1	TGCAGTGCTATGACAGATCGGCAAGAGACCCAGTACTTC	CSAMTDRQETQYF
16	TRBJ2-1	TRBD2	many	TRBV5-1	TGCGCCAGCAGCTCTACCGGGACTAGCGTGACGGGTGAGCAGTTCTTC	CASSSTGTSVTGEQFF
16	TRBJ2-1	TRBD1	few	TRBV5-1	TGCGCCAGCAGCTTGCGTACAGGGGGCTCCTACAATGAGCAGTTCTTC	CASSLRTGGSYNEQFF
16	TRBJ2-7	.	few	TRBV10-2	TGCGCCAGCAGTACCTCCGGACTCGCCTCCTCCTACGAGCAGTACTTC	CASSTSGLASSYEQYF
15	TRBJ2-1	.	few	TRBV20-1	TGCAGTGCTAGAGATCAAAAGGACAGTTACAATGAGCAGTTCTTC	CSARDQKDSYNEQFF
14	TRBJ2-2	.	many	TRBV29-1	TGCAGCGTTGAAGGAGGGGTAGGCACCGGGGAGCTGTTTTTT	CSVEGGVGTGELFF
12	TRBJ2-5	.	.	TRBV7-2	TGTGCCAGCAGCTTAGTGGACAACCAACCGTACTTC	CASSLVDNQPYF
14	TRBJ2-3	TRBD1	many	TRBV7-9	TGTGCCAGCAGCCTCGGGACAGCCAAAGATACGCAGTATTTT	CASSLGTAKDTQYF
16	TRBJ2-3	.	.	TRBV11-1	TGTGCCAGCAGCCATGGGACCTCAACTCTGGCCGATACGCAGTATTTT	CASSHGTSTLADTQYF
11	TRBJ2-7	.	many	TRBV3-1	TGTGCCAGCAGCCAGGACTACGAGCAGTACTTC	CASSQDYEQYF
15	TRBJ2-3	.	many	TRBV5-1	TGCGCCAGCAGCTTGCACGGGGCTGGGGAAGATACGCAGTATTTT	CASSLHGAGEDTQYF
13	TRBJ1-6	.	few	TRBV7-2	TGTGCCAGCAGCTCATCGCTACCACCACCCCTCCACTTT	CASSSSLPPPLHF
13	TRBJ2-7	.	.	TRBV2	TGTGCCAGCAGTGACGATTGGGGGGTCGAGCAGTACTTC	CASSDDWGVEQYF
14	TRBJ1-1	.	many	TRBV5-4	TGTGCCAGCAGCTTGGTTAGGGAGAACACTGAAGCTTTCTTT	CASSLVRENTEAFF
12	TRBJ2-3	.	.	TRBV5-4	TGTGCCAGCAGCTTCAGAGAAGATACGCAGTATTTT	CASSFREDTQYF
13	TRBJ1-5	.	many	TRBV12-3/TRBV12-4	TGTGCCAGCAGTTTAAAGGGGCAGGGAGATCAAAATTTT	CASSLKGQGDQNF
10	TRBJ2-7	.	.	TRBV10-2	TGCGCCAGCCAGGGGTACGAGCAGTACTTC	CASQGYEQYF
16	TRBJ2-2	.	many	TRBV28	TGTGCCAGCAGCAAATTTCTAGGGATTGGGCCCGGGGAGCTGTTTTTT	CASSKFLGIGPGELFF
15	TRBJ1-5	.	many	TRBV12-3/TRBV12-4	TGTGCCAGCACAGGTATGGAGGGAGACGACCAGCCCCAGCATTTT	CASTGMEGDDQPQHF
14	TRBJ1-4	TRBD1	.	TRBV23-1	TGCGCCAGCAGTCGACAGGGACCTAATGAAAAACTGTTTTTT	CASSRQGPNEKLFF
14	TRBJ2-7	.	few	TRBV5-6	TGTGCCAGCAGCTTGGCGGGGGCCTCCTACGAGCAGTACTTC	CASSLAGASYEQYF
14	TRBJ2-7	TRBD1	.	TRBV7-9	TGTGCCAGCAGCTTAAAAGGGGGCGGCTACGAGCAGTACTTC	CASSLKGGGYEQYF